These 20 T cell receptor beta chains came from one sample sequenced in a study of control samples from healthy donors and cancer patients. The assay was immunoSEQ multiplex PCR, and TCRdb's table has in-frame clones only and misses some. The sample consists of roughly 63,000 clones, 90% of them appearing once. The sequenced material came from PBMCs. These TCRs come from a man between 60 and 70 years old with colorectal cancer.

V usage is TRBV30 and J usage is TRBJ2-7; a possible D gene is TRBD1 (5 bases). There are 16 residues in the CDR3. Germline CDR1 is GTSNPN and CDR2 is SVGIG (reference sequence). V shed 4 bases and J shed 3 bases, with 22 bases lying between them. The CDR3 spells CAWTKKGWTYSYEQYF. The CDR3 DNA sequence: TGTGCCTGGACCAAAAAAGGCTGGACATACAGCTACGAGCAGTACTTC.

This chain joins TRBV9 and TRBJ2-1; 7 nucleotides match TRBD2. The V gene end was trimmed by 3 bases and the J gene end by 2 bases; junction bases not matched to a gene: 5. CDR1 and CDR2 (germline): SGDLS, YYNGEE. The CDR3 loop spans 15 amino acids. CDR3 in amino acids: CASSASGEAYNEQFF. CDR3 sequence (DNA): TGTGCCAGCAGCGCCAGCGGGGAGGCCTACAATGAGCAGTTCTTC.

The rearrangement uses TRBV11-2 and TRBJ1-5; D perhaps matches TRBD1 (5 bases). Germline V CDR1 and CDR2: SGHAT, FQNNGV. CDR3 length: 14 residues. V was shortened by 4 bases and J by 0 bases, with 7 bases between the two germline ends. In DNA form, the CDR3 reads TGTGCCAGCAGCTCGGGACCTAGCAATCAGCCCCAGCATTTT. Its protein is CASSSGPSNQPQHF.

V and J are TRBV6-5 and TRBJ2-3; TRBD1 might be the D (6 bases). Germline V gene data show CDR1 as MNHEY and CDR2 as SVGAGI. V dropped 7 bases and J dropped 2 bases, with 13 bases sitting between them. The CDR3 length is 14 residues. Written as DNA, the CDR3 is TGTGCCAGCAACCCCAGGACAGTCACAGATACGCAGTATTTT. It codes for CASNPRTVTDTQYF.

The chain links TRBV9 to TRBJ1-2; no firm D call. Germline CDR1 and CDR2: SGDLS and YYNGEE. The V gene lost 0 bases and the J gene lost 6 bases, with 12 bases spanning the gap. The CDR3 loop spans 14 amino acids. The CDR3 nucleotides are TGTGCCAGCAGCGTAGGGACTAGCGGGAATGGCTACACCTTC. Amino acids: CASSVGTSGNGYTF.

The DNA of the CDR3 is TGTGCCACCAGTGATTTCGACAGCGAGGGCTACACCTTC. This translates into CATSDFDSEGYTF. The genes are TRBV24-1 and TRBJ1-2; tentatively, D is TRBD1 (5 bases). Germline values: CDR1 KGHDR, CDR2 SFDVKD. The CDR3 contains 13 residues. Trimming pared 1 base from V and 8 bases from J, leaving 10 bases between.

The chain uses TRBV18 and TRBJ2-5; D uncertain. This CDR3 has 14 residues. V was trimmed by 1 base and J by 2 bases, leaving 8 bases between them. Germline-derived CDR1 and CDR2 are KGHSH and LQKENI. CDR3 protein: CASSPLTSQETQYF. As DNA, the CDR3 is TGTGCCAGCTCACCACTGACCTCACAAGAGACCCAGTACTTC.

The chain links TRBV20-1 to TRBJ1-1, with 7 bases lining up with TRBD1. Germline CDR1 DFQATT, CDR2 SNEGSKA (reference sequence). V shed 3 bases, J shed 3 bases, and the junction held 10 bases outside the gene matches. The CDR3 is 15 residues long. Here the CDR3 reads CSASVGGQGDTEAFF. Written as DNA, the CDR3 is TGCAGTGCTAGTGTTGGGGGGCAGGGGGACACTGAAGCTTTCTTT.

This rearrangement joins TRBV6-6 to TRBJ2-1, with 9 bases identical to TRBD1. V lost 5 bases to trimming and J lost 4 bases; unmatched junction nucleotides: 12. Germline V lookup: CDR1 MNHNY, CDR2 SVGAGI (reference sequence). The CDR3 contains 17 residues. DNA of the CDR3: TGTGCCAGCAGTCCACGACAGGGGGTATCAGGGTACAATGAGCAGTTCTTC. Translating gives CASSPRQGVSGYNEQFF.

This clone was observed a single time. This rearrangement joins TRBV7-9 to TRBJ2-4, with 10 bases matching TRBD1. With 4 bases clipped from V and 1 base from J, the junction kept 7 bases outside the gene matches. CDR1 SEHNR and CDR2 FQNEAQ come from the germline V gene (reference sequence). There are 17 residues in the CDR3. CDR3 in DNA: TGTGCCAGCAGCTCCGACAGGGGGCTGGTGGCCAAAAACATTCAGTACTTC. Translated: CASSSDRGLVAKNIQYF.

V usage is TRBV27 and J usage is TRBJ2-5; D ambiguous. Trimming pared 6 bases from V and 5 bases from J, leaving 16 bases between. This CDR3 is built from 14 residues. In germline, CDR1 is MNHEY, CDR2 SMNVEV (reference sequence). CDR3 residues: CASSPAHAPETQYF. The CDR3 DNA is TGTGCCAGCAGCCCGGCCCACGCGCCCGAGACCCAGTACTTC.

V usage is TRBV5-4 and J usage is TRBJ1-4, with TRBD1 as a possible D gene (5 bases). Germline V gene lookup returns CDR1 SGHNT and CDR2 YYREEE (reference sequence). The CDR3 loop spans 14 amino acids. V dropped 2 bases and J dropped 2 bases, with 7 bases sitting between them. In nucleotides, the CDR3 is TGTGCCAGCAGCTTTGGGGGGACTAATGAAAAACTGTTTTTT. Translation: CASSFGGTNEKLFF.

This chain joins TRBV5-4 and TRBJ2-2; 14 positions match TRBD2. The CDR3 has 17 residues. From germline, CDR1 is SGHNT and CDR2 YYREEE (reference sequence). After removal of 4 bases from V and 5 bases from J, the junction contained 7 bases not matched to a gene. The CDR3 coding sequence is TGTGCCAGCAGCCGCGGGACTAGCGGGGGAAGGACCGGGGAGCTGTTTTTT. Residues: CASSRGTSGGRTGELFF.

V and J are TRBV15 and TRBJ2-7, with D possibly matching TRBD1 (6 bases). Trimming pared 0 bases from V and 6 bases from J, leaving 15 bases between. The CDR3 extends over 15 amino acids. Germline V gene sequence: CDR1 LNHNV, CDR2 YYDKDF (reference sequence). The CDR3 loop reads CATSRDNGAGVEQYF. CDR3 nucleotides: TGTGCCACCAGCAGAGATAACGGGGCAGGGGTCGAGCAGTACTTC.

The chain employs TRBV6-1 and TRBJ2-7; D tentatively fits TRBD1 or TRBD2 (5 bases each). Germline values: CDR1 MNHNS, CDR2 SASEGT. The CDR3 length is 14 residues. V lost 2 bases, J lost 0 bases, and 8 bases lay in between. The CDR3 sequence: CASSERGPSYEQYF. CDR3 nucleotides: TGTGCCAGCAGTGAAAGGGGACCCTCCTACGAGCAGTACTTC.

J is TRBJ2-5 and V is TRBV10-2, with 8 bases lining up with TRBD2. Looked up from germline, CDR1 is WSHSY and CDR2 is SAAADI. V lost 5 bases and J lost 9; bases outside the gene matches: 20. The CDR3 length is 17 residues. The CDR3 region is CASSQQRGTLGVASQYF. Written as DNA, the CDR3 is TGCGCCAGCAGTCAACAGCGGGGGACCCTTGGGGTCGCGTCCCAGTACTTC.

The rearrangement joins TRBV19 to TRBJ1-4, with TRBD1 as a possible D gene (6 bases). Trimming took 4 bases from V and 8 from J, leaving 17 bases between them. This CDR3 contains 15 residues. The germline CDR1 and CDR2 sequences are LNHDA and SQIVND (reference sequence). The CDR3 here is CASSNTPGQVEKLFF. CDR3 sequence (DNA): TGTGCCAGTAGTAATACCCCGGGACAAGTCGAAAAACTGTTTTTT.

The chain carries TRBV5-4 and TRBJ2-5; either TRBD1 or TRBD2 may supply D (5 bases each). Germline V gene sequence: CDR1 SGHNT, CDR2 YYREEE (reference sequence). Trimming shortened V by 4 bases and J by 7 bases, and 20 bases separated the two germline ends. This CDR3 region has 15 residues. The CDR3 here is CASSRELGAGGTQYF. The DNA of the CDR3 is TGTGCCAGCAGCCGGGAACTAGGGGCCGGAGGGACCCAGTACTTC. Filled out from reference TRBV5-4 and TRBJ2-5, the complete variable domain reads ETGVTQSPTHLIKTRGQQVTLRCSSQSGHNTVSWYQQALGQGPQFIFQYYREEENGRGNFPPRFSGLQFPNYSSELNVNALELDDSALYLCASSRELGAGGTQYFGPGTRLLVL.

The rearrangement links TRBV30 to TRBJ2-1, with 8 bases fitting TRBD2. The trim removed 4 bases at V and 3 bases at J, leaving 5 bases unmatched. There are 14 residues in the CDR3. CDR1 is GTSNPN, CDR2 SVGIG, per germline (reference sequence). The CDR3, as DNA: TGTGCCTGGAATTCGGGGGGGGACTACAATGAGCAGTTCTTC. The encoded protein is CAWNSGGDYNEQFF. Using reference TRBV30 and TRBJ2-1 for the parts outside the CDR3, the full variable domain is SQTIHQWPATLVQPVGSPLSLECTVEGTSNPNLYWYRQAAGRGLQLLFYSVGIGQISSEVPQNLSASRPQDRQFILSSKKLLLSDSGFYLCAWNSGGDYNEQFFGPGTRLTVL.

The chain is built from TRBV5-4 and TRBJ2-1; D might be TRBD2 (7 bases). Germline V lookup: CDR1 SGHNT, CDR2 YYREEE (reference sequence). V was cut by 0 bases and J by 7 bases, with 14 bases left in between. The CDR3 has 15 residues. The CDR3 DNA follows: TGTGCCAGCAGCTTGGGAGGGGGGGCCGGGAATGAGCAGTTCTTC. It codes for CASSLGGGAGNEQFF.